This is a list of T cell receptor beta chains from one sample in a study of blood T cells in healthy people across ages. Via MiXCR, TCRdb re-called the 5' RACE reads, giving one row per CDR3 protein. Among just over 1 million distinct CDR3 sequences listed, 40% to 55% were seen once. Sequencing input: blood. All receptors derive from a woman in her sixties or seventies in good health. CDR3s include the opening cysteine and the closing phenylalanine or tryptophan. D genes are given only for firm matches. Size tells how often a clone was seen (once, few, many) or the class of an expanded clone, and some rows leave it out.

NA	NA	TRBV4-3	TRBJ1-2	TGCGCCAGCAGCCGAGGGACCGCGAGCTATGGCTACACCTTC	CASSRGTASYGYTF
few	NA	TRBV2	TRBJ2-7	TGTGCCAGCAAGATGGACGTCGCCTACGAGCAGTACTTC	CASKMDVAYEQYF
NA	TRBD2	TRBV12-3/TRBV12-4	TRBJ2-1	TGTGCCAGCAGTTTAGCGCAGGTCGGGACTAGCGGGCAGTTCTTC	CASSLAQVGTSGQFF
NA	TRBD2	TRBV20-1	TRBJ2-7	TGCAGTGCTAGAGATTCTGAGCGGGAGAACTACGAGCAGTACTTC	CSARDSERENYEQYF
NA	TRBD2	TRBV12-3/TRBV12-4	TRBJ2-1	TGTGCCAGCAGTTTGGCGGGGGGGCCCTCGGGTGAGCAGTTCTTC	CASSLAGGPSGEQFF
once	TRBD2	TRBV28	TRBJ2-5	TGTGCCAGCCAGTGGAGCGGGAGGAAAAATGAGCAGTACTTC	CASQWSGRKNEQYF
once	NA	TRBV20-1	TRBJ2-5	TGCAGTGCTAGTAAGGGAGAAGAGACCCAGTACTTC	CSASKGEETQYF
NA	NA	TRBV27	TRBJ1-5	TGTGCCAGCAGTTTATCTCCTGTAGTCAATCAGCCCCAGCATTTT	CASSLSPVVNQPQHF
NA	TRBD2	TRBV3-1	TRBJ2-5	TGTGCCAGCAGCCAACCAGCGGGAGGACAGTACTTC	CASSQPAGGQYF
few	TRBD1	TRBV12-3/TRBV12-4	TRBJ1-1	TGTGCCAGCAGGAGGACAGGCGCCATCGAAGCTTTCTTT	CASRRTGAIEAFF
NA	TRBD2	TRBV4-1	TRBJ2-1	TGCGCCAGCAGCCAAGGCGTGAGAGCTAGCGGGCTTAATGAGCAGTTCTTC	CASSQGVRASGLNEQFF
few	NA	TRBV27	TRBJ1-6	TGTGCCAGCAGTTTAATCCTCCCGGGTTCACCCCTCCACTTT	CASSLILPGSPLHF
NA	TRBD1	TRBV2	TRBJ1-4	TGTGCCAGCAGAGCCCGGACAGGGGGGACCGAAAAACTGTTTTTT	CASRARTGGTEKLFF
few	NA	TRBV5-1	TRBJ2-3	TGCGCCAGCAGCTTGAGACACCCTAGCACAGATACGCAGTATTTT	CASSLRHPSTDTQYF
NA	TRBD2	TRBV6-5	TRBJ2-3	TGTGCCAGCAGCATCACACGGACTAGCATGGATACGCAGTATTTT	CASSITRTSMDTQYF
many	TRBD1	TRBV20-1	TRBJ1-6	TGCAGTGCCAGCCACGGACAGGGTGGTAATTCACCCCTCCACTTT	CSASHGQGGNSPLHF
few	TRBD1	TRBV14	TRBJ2-7	TGTGCCAGCAGCCAAGCCGACAGGGGGCGAGAGCAGTACTTC	CASSQADRGREQYF
NA	NA	TRBV24-1	TRBJ2-2	TGTGCCACCAGTGCGCTTCCGAACACCGGGGAGCTGTTTTTT	CATSALPNTGELFF
NA	NA	TRBV25-1	TRBJ2-3	TGTGCCAGCAGTGGGCAGGGTAAGACAACAGATACGCAGTATTTT	CASSGQGKTTDTQYF
few	TRBD2	TRBV15	TRBJ2-4	TGTGCCACCAGCAGAGATCGGGCGGGAGGGGACATTCAGTACTTC	CATSRDRAGGDIQYF
NA	TRBD2	TRBV9	TRBJ2-2	TGTGCCAGCAGCGTCCCCGGGACTAGCGGTAACACCGGGGAGCTGTTTTTT	CASSVPGTSGNTGELFF
NA	TRBD1	TRBV2	TRBJ2-5	TGTGCCAGCAGCGAAGACAGGGGGCCGGGGGAGACCCAGTACTTC	CASSEDRGPGETQYF
many	NA	TRBV20-1	TRBJ1-2	TGCAGTGCTAGAGAGGACAGCTATGGCTACACCTTC	CSAREDSYGYTF
NA	NA	TRBV6-5	TRBJ2-1	TGTGCCAGCAGCGCTCCGGACGTGAGGGATGAGCAGTTCTTC	CASSAPDVRDEQFF
NA	NA	TRBV28	TRBJ2-6	TGTGCCAGCGGCGACGGAGTCTCTGGGGCCAACGTCCTGACTTTC	CASGDGVSGANVLTF
few	NA	TRBV19	TRBJ2-7	TGTGCCAGTAGATCCCTCGGGGTTGGAGAATACGAGCAGTACTTC	CASRSLGVGEYEQYF
NA	NA	TRBV12-3/TRBV12-4	TRBJ2-5	TGTGCCAGCAGTCGGACAGCCGGGGGGGAGACCCAGTACTTC	CASSRTAGGETQYF
NA	TRBD1	TRBV7-9	TRBJ2-3	TGTGCCAGCGGTGTGGTGGGCCAAGGGACAGTTCAAGATACGCAGTATTTT	CASGVVGQGTVQDTQYF
NA	TRBD2	TRBV29-1	TRBJ2-7	TGCAGCGTTGAAGGAATCGCCGGGACTACCTCCTGGGAGCAGTACTTC	CSVEGIAGTTSWEQYF
NA	TRBD1	TRBV10-2	TRBJ1-6	TGCGCCAGCACCGGGACAGATAATTCACCCCTCCACTTT	CASTGTDNSPLHF
NA	NA	TRBV12-3/TRBV12-4	TRBJ1-4	TGTGCCAGCAGTATTAACGGGTGGGAAAAACTGTTTTTT	CASSINGWEKLFF
few	TRBD2	TRBV20-1	TRBJ2-7	TGCAGTGCTCCCGCCGGGACTAGCGGGAGGAAGTACGAGCAGTACTTC	CSAPAGTSGRKYEQYF
few	NA	TRBV6-5	TRBJ1-1	TGTGCCAGCAGTTACTCCACGCTCCGAGGGCGAGATACTGAAGCTTTCTTT	CASSYSTLRGRDTEAFF
NA	TRBD2	TRBV5-1	TRBJ2-3	TGCGCCAGCAGCCCGACTAGCGGGAGGAGCGGCACAGATACGCAGTATTTT	CASSPTSGRSGTDTQYF
NA	NA	TRBV12-3/TRBV12-4	TRBJ2-5	TGTGCCAGCAGTGTAGGGCTTCCTAAAGAGACCCAGTACTTC	CASSVGLPKETQYF
few	TRBD2	TRBV11-3	TRBJ2-1	TGTGCCAGCAGCTTAGTTGGAGTCGGCGGGAGAGAGAATGAGCAGTTCTTC	CASSLVGVGGRENEQFF
NA	NA	TRBV6-4	TRBJ2-7	TGTGCCAGCAGCTACACCCGGGGGCAGGACTCCTACGAGCAGTACTTC	CASSYTRGQDSYEQYF
once	NA	TRBV9	TRBJ2-2	TGTGCCAGCAGCGTAGAGGATAGCCCCTTCACCGGGGAGCTGTTTTTT	CASSVEDSPFTGELFF
once	NA	TRBV25-1	TRBJ2-5	TGTGTCAGCAGTGAATTGGCGGGCCAAGAGACCCAGTACTTC	CVSSELAGQETQYF